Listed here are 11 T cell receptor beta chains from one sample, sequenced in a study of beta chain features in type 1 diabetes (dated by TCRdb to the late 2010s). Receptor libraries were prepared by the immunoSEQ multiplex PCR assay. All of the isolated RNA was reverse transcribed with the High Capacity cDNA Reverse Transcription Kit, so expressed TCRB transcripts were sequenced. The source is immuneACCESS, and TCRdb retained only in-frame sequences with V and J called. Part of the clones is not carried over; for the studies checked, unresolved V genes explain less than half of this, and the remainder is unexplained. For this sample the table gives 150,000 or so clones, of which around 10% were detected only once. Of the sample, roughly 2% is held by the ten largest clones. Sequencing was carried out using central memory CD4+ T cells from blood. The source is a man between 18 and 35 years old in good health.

The CDR3 sequence is CASRSDRNSPLHF. The DNA for the CDR3 is TGTGCCAGCAGATCGGACCGGAATTCACCCCTCCACTTT. This chain uses TRBV25-1 with TRBJ1-6; no definite D call. From germline, CDR1 is MGHDK and CDR2 SYGVNS. V was clipped by 6 bases and J by 7 bases, with 10 bases between them. The CDR3 runs 13 residues.

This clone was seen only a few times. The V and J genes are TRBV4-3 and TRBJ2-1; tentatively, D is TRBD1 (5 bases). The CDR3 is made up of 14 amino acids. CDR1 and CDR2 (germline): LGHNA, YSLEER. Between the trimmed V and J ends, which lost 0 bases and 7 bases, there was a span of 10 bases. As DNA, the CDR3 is TGCGCCAGCAGCCAAGATCCATGGACAAATGAGCAGTTCTTC. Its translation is CASSQDPWTNEQFF.

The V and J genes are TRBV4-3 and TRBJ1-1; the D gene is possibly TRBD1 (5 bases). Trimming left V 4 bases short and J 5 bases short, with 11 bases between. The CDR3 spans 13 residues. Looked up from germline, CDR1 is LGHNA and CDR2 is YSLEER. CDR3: CASSRGDETEAFF. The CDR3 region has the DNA TGCGCCAGCAGCCGAGGGGACGAGACTGAAGCTTTCTTT.

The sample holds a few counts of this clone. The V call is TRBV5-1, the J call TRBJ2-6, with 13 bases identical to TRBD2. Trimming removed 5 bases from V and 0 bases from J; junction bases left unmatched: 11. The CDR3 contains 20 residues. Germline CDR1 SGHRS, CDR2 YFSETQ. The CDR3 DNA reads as TGCGCCAGCAGTTCAGAGGGGACTAGCGGGGCGAGCTCTGGGGCCAACGTCCTGACTTTC. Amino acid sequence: CASSSEGTSGASSGANVLTF.

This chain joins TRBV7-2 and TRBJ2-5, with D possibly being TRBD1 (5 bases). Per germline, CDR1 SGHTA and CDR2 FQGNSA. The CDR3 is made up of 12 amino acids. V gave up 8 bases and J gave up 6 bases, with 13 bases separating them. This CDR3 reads CASRQGSKTQYF. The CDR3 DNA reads TGTGCCAGCCGGCAGGGTAGTAAGACCCAGTACTTC.

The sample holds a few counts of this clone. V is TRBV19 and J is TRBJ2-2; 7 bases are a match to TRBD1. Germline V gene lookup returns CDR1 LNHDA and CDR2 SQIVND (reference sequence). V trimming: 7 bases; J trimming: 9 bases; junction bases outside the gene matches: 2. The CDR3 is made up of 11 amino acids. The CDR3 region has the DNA TGTGCCAGTATCAGGGGGAGGGAGCTGTTTTTT. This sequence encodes CASIRGRELFF.

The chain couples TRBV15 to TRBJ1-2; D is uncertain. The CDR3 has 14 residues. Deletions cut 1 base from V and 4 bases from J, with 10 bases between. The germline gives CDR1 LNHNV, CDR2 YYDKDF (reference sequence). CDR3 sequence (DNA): TGTGCCACCAGCAGAGGGGAGACGGGCTATGGCTACACCTTC. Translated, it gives CATSRGETGYGYTF. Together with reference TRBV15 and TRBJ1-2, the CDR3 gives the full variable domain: DAMVIQNPRYQVTQFGKPVTLSCSQTLNHNVMYWYQQKSSQAPKLLFHYYDKDFNNEADTPDNFQSRRPNTSFCFLDIRSPGLGDTAMYLCATSRGETGYGYTFGSGTRLTVV.

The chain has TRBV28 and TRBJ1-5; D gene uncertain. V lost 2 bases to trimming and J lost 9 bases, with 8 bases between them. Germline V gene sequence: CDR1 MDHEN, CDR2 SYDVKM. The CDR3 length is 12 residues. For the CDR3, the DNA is TGTGCCAGCAGTTTAAATGAGCCGCCCCAGCATTTT. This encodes CASSLNEPPQHF.

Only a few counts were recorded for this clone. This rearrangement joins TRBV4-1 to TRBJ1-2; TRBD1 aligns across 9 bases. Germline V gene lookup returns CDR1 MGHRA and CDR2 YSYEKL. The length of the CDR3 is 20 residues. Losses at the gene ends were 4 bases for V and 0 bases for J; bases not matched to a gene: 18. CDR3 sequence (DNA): TGCGCCAGCAGCCGCGGGACAGGGACTTCTTCCTTGACAGCTAACTATGGCTACACCTTC. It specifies CASSRGTGTSSLTANYGYTF.

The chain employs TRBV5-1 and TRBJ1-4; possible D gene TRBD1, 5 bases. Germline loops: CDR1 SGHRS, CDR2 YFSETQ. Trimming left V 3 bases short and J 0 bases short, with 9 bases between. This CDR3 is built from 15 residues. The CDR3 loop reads CASSSQGATNEKLFF. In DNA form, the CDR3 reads TGCGCCAGCAGCTCGCAGGGTGCAACTAATGAAAAACTGTTTTTT.

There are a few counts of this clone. In DNA, the CDR3 is TGTGCCAGCAGCTTAACGGGACAGATCAATCAGCCCCAGCATTTT. Translation: CASSLTGQINQPQHF. This sequence joins TRBV7-9 and TRBJ1-5; 7 bases line up with TRBD1. The V segment lost 2 bases and the J segment 3 bases; nucleotides outside the gene matches: 4. In germline, CDR1 is SEHNR, CDR2 FQNEAQ (reference sequence). The CDR3 runs 15 residues.